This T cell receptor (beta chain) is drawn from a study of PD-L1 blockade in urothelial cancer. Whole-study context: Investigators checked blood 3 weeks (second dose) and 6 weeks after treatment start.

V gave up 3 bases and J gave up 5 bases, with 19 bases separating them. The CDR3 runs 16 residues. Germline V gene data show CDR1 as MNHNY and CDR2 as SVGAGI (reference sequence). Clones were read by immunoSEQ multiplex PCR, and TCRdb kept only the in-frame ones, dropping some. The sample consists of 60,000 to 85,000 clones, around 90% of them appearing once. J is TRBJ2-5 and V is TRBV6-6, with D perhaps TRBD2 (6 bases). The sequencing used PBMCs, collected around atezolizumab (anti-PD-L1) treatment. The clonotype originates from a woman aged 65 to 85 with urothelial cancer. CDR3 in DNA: TGTGCCAGCAGTTATCAGGCGGGACGAGGGCAGGAGACCCAGTACTTC. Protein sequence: CASSYQAGRGQETQYF.